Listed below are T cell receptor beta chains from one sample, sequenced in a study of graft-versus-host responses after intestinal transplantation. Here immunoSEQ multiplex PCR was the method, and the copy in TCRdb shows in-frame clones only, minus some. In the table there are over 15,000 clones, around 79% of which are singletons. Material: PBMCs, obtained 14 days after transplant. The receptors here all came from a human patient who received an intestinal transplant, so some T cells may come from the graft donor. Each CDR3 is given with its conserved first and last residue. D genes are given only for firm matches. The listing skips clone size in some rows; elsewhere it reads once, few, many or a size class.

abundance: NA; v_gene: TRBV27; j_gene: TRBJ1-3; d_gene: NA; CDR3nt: TGTGCCAGCAGTCCCCTGACAGGATATATCTCTGGAAACACCATATATTTT; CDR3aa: CASSPLTGYISGNTIYF
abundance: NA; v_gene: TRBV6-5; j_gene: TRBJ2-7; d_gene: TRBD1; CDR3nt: TGTTCCAGCAGTTACTCGGGGACAGGTGGCGAGCAGTACTTC; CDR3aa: CSSSYSGTGGEQYF
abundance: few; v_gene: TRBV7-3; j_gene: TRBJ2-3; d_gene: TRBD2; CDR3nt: TGTGCCAGCAGCCTAAGAGTTAGTAGCGGGGGGCGCACAGATACGCAGTATTTT; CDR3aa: CASSLRVSSGGRTDTQYF
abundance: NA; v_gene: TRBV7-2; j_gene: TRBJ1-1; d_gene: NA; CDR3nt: TGTGCCAGCAGCTTAACCAGGGAGGGGAGGAACACTGAAGCTTTCTTT; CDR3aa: CASSLTREGRNTEAFF
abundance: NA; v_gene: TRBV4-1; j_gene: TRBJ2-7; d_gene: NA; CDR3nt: TGCGCCAGCAGCCAAGTAGGGCTAGTCTCGGCCGGAGGAGGCGAGCAGTACTTC; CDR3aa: CASSQVGLVSAGGGEQYF
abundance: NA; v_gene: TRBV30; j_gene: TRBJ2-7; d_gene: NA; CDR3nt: TGTGCCTGGAGTGTACCCGGGCAGGGCGGCTCCTACGAGCAGTACTTC; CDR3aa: CAWSVPGQGGSYEQYF
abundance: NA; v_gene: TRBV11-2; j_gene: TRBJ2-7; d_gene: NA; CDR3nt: TGTGCCAGCAGCAACAAGGTTTGTCTAGTCCTCTCCTACGAGCAGTACTTC; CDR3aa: CASSNKVCLVLSYEQYF
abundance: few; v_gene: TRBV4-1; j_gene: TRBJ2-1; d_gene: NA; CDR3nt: TGCGCCAGCAGCCAAGGGGCTTTGACAATGGTAGAGCAGTTCTTC; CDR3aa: CASSQGALTMVEQFF
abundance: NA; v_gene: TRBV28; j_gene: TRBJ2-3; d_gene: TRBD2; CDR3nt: TGTGCCAGCAGCCCGGGAGGGCGTACGCAGTATTTT; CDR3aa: CASSPGGRTQYF
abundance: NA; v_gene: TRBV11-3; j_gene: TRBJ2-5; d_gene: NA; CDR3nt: TGTGCCAGCAGCTTAGCTCCCATTTCCTTCGCGTACCAAGAGACCCAGTACTTC; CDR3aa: CASSLAPISFAYQETQYF
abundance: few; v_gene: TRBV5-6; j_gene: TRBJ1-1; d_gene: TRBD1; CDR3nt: TGTGCCAGCAGCTTCTACAGGGGGGCTGAAGCTTTCTTT; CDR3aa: CASSFYRGAEAFF
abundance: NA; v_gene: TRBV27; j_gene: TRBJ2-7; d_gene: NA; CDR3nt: TGTGCCAGCAGTCCCCTAGGAGTGACTTACGAGCAGTACTTC; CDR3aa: CASSPLGVTYEQYF
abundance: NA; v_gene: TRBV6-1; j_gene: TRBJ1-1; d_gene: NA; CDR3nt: TGTGCCAGCAGTGTCGGGGAGAACACTGAAGCTTTCTTT; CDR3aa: CASSVGENTEAFF
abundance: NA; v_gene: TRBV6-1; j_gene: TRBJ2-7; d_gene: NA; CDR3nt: TGTGCCAGCAGGTTACGGGGACCCTACGAGCAGTACTTC; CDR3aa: CASRLRGPYEQYF
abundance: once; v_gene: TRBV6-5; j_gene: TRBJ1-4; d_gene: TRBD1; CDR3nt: TGTGCCAGCAGTACAGGGGTAGCAACTAATGAAAAACTGTTTTTT; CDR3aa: CASSTGVATNEKLFF
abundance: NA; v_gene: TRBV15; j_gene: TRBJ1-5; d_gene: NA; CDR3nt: TGTGCCACCAGCGAGGACAGCGCCAATCAGCCCCAGCATTTT; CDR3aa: CATSEDSANQPQHF
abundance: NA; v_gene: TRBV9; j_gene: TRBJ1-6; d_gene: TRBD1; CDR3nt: TGTGCCAGCAGCGTAGCGGGACAGAATTCACCCCTCCACTTT; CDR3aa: CASSVAGQNSPLHF
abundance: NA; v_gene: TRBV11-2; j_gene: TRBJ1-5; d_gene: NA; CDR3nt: TGTGCCAGCAGCTCATACAGTGACAATCAGCCCCAGCATTTT; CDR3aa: CASSSYSDNQPQHF
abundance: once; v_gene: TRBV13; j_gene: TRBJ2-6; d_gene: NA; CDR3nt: TGTGCCAGCAGCTATCAGACTGGCTTGGAGGGGGCCAACGTCCTGACTTTC; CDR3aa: CASSYQTGLEGANVLTF
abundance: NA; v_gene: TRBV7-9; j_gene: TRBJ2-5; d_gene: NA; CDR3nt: TGTGCCAGCCCCCCGGAGGTGACCCAGTACTTC; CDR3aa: CASPPEVTQYF
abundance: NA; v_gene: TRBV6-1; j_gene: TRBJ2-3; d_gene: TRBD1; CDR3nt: TGTGCCAGCAGCCTGGACAGGGGGCGCACAGATACGCAGTATTTT; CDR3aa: CASSLDRGRTDTQYF
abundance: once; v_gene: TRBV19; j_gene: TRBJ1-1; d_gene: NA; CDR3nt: TGTGCCAGTAGTATCCCGGACGGTGAAGCTTTCTTT; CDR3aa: CASSIPDGEAFF
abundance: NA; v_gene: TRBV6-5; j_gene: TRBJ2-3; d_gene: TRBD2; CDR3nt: TGTGCCAGCACAGGACTAGCGGGAGCAGATACGCAGTATTTT; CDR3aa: CASTGLAGADTQYF
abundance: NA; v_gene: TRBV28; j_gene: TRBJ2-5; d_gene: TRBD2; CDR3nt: TGTGCCAGCCAGGGAAACGGACTAGCGGTCCAAGAGACCCAGTACTTC; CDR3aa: CASQGNGLAVQETQYF
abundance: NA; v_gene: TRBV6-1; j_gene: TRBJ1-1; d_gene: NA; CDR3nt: TGTGCCAGCAGTGACAGGGGAAGGGCTGCGGACACTGAAGCTTTCTTT; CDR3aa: CASSDRGRAADTEAFF
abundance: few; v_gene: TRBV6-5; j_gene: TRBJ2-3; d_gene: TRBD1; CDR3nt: TGTGCCAGCAGTTACCTGGGACAGGGGGCAGATACGCAGTATTTT; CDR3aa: CASSYLGQGADTQYF
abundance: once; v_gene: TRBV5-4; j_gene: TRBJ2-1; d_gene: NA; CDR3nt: TGTGCCAGCAGGCACCGGGACCCCCGCTCCTACAATGAGCAGTTCTTC; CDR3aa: CASRHRDPRSYNEQFF
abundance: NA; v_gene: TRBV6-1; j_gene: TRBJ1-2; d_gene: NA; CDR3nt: TGTGCCAGCACATCGGGTTATGGCTACACCTTC; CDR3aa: CASTSGYGYTF
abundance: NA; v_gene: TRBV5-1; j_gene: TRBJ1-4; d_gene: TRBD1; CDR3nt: TGCGCCAGCAGCTTGGGGGGACAGGATAATGAAAAACTGTTTTTT; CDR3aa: CASSLGGQDNEKLFF